The source of this T cell receptor (beta chain) is a study of regulatory T cells in long-lasting Graves disease. Findings and caveats of the study: The study found TRBV28, TRBJ1-2 and TRBJ2-5 favored in persistent disease. Because few samples were included, accuracy may have been lower.

Researchers made TCR beta libraries by using iRepertoire HTBI primers and running Arm-PCR on CDR3 regions. Original handling: Segment identification across samples yielded 50 to 80 TRBV and some 13 TRBJ segments. TCRdb re-derived calls from the multiplex PCR reads in MiXCR, one entry per CDR3 protein. V and J calls and clone size were set by TCRdb, not the authors. The data contain roughly 500,000 distinct CDR3 sequences, less than 25% of them singletons. As regards this clonotype: Its antigen is as yet unknown.

The CDR3 extends over 17 amino acids. CDR1 is MNHEY and CDR2 is SMNVEV in the germline V gene (reference sequence). With 4 bases clipped from V and 5 bases from J, the junction kept 8 bases outside the gene matches. Indicated time point: persistent/refractory GD, antithyroid drugs over 5 years with positive TRAb. TCR sequences were obtained from RNA taken from PBMCs. The patients were drawn from one endocrinology department in Xi'an, China. This clonotype was sampled from a female donor with Graves disease. The source material was peripheral blood mononuclear cells (PBMCs), sampled when the disease was refractory, from a patient treated with antithyroid drugs. V gene TRBV27 combines with J gene TRBJ2-1; TRBD2 matches at 13 bases. The chain's CDR3 is CASSSWTSGSMNNEQFF. CDR3 sequence (DNA): TGTGCCAGCAGTTCGTGGACTAGCGGGAGTATGAACAATGAGCAGTTCTTC.